Listed here are 17 T cell receptor beta chains from one sample, sequenced in a study of blood T cell repertoires in COVID-19. Clones were sequenced by immunoSEQ multiplex PCR, and TCRdb holds only the in-frame ones, with some missing. The sample includes around 300,000 clones, around nine tenths of them seen just once. Sequencing input: PBMCs or T cells enriched from blood (not recorded which). These receptors originate from a woman aged 18-29 years who had recovered from COVID-19.

J is TRBJ2-7 and V is TRBV19; D is unresolved. The V gene lost 3 bases and the J gene lost 3 bases, with 9 bases spanning the gap. The CDR3 has 13 residues. Germline CDR1 is LNHDA and CDR2 is SQIVND (reference sequence). CDR3 DNA: TGTGCCAGTAGTATGGTCGTCGGCTACGAGCAGTACTTC. This translates into CASSMVVGYEQYF.

V usage is TRBV11-3 and J usage is TRBJ2-3; perhaps TRBD1 as D (5 bases). Germline CDR1 and CDR2: SGHNT and YENEEA. The V end lost 1 base, the J end lost 2 bases, and 10 bases lay between the germline ends. CDR3 length: 15 amino acids. The CDR3 here is CASSLGQKNTDTQYF. The DNA of the CDR3 is TGTGCCAGCAGCTTAGGACAGAAAAACACAGATACGCAGTATTTT.

The chain employs TRBV7-9 and TRBJ1-1, with D perhaps TRBD1 (6 bases). Trimming stripped 2 bases from V and 1 base from J, with 8 bases between. This CDR3 is built from 14 residues. CDR1 is SEHNR and CDR2 is FQNEAQ in the germline V gene (reference sequence). The CDR3 DNA sequence: TGTGCCAGCAGCTTACGGACAGAGAACACTGAAGCTTTCTTT. Residues: CASSLRTENTEAFF.

This clone showed up just once. This chain uses TRBV12-3 or TRBV12-4 with TRBJ2-1; TRBD1 matches at 7 bases. The CDR3 is made up of 12 amino acids. V lost 5 bases to trimming and J lost 8 bases; unmatched junction nucleotides: 3. This CDR3 reads CASSTGVDEQFF. The CDR3 DNA follows: TGTGCCAGCAGTACAGGGGTGGATGAGCAGTTCTTC.

The chain uses TRBV6-5 and TRBJ1-2; 9 nucleotides match TRBD1. V lost 7 bases, J lost 7 bases, and 10 bases stayed unmatched. This CDR3 contains 14 residues. Germline V gives CDR1 MNHEY, CDR2 SVGAGI. The CDR3 DNA is TGTGCCAGCAAGGAGGGGACAGGGCGTTCTGGCTACACCTTC. Translated: CASKEGTGRSGYTF.

This clone was seen a handful of times. The chain couples TRBV5-5 to TRBJ2-3, with a possible D match to TRBD1 (5 bases). The ends were cut back, 4 bases at V and 7 bases at J, with 22 bases in the middle. Per the germline V gene, CDR1 is SGHKS and CDR2 is YYEKEE (reference sequence). This CDR3 is built from 16 residues. CDR3 in amino acids: CASSPVSRQGDYTQYF. The CDR3 nucleotides are TGTGCCAGCAGCCCGGTGTCGCGGCAGGGCGACTATACGCAGTATTTT. The full variable domain, completed using reference TRBV5-5 and TRBJ2-3, is DAGVTQSPTHLIKTRGQQVTLRCSPISGHKSVSWYQQVLGQGPQFIFQYYEKEERGRGNFPDRFSARQFPNYSSELNVNALLLGDSALYLCASSPVSRQGDYTQYFGPGTRLTVL.

In nucleotides, the CDR3 is TGTGCCAGATGGGCCCGGAAGCAGCCCCAGCATTTT. As protein: CARWARKQPQHF. The V call is TRBV19, the J call TRBJ1-5; D unclear. V lost 9 bases and J 7 bases, leaving 13 bases between the germline ends. The CDR3 length is 12 residues. Germline V gene sequence: CDR1 LNHDA, CDR2 SQIVND (reference sequence). The full variable domain, rest sourced from reference TRBV19 and TRBJ1-5, is DGGITQSPKYLFRKEGQNVTLSCEQNLNHDAMYWYRQDPGQGLRLIYYSQIVNDFQKGDIAEGYSVSREKKESFPLTVTSAQKNPTAFYLCARWARKQPQHFGDGTRLSIL.

As concerns this clone: The identical CDR3 is also encoded by other nucleotide sequences in the sample. The rearrangement links TRBV18 to TRBJ2-5; 8 bases agree with TRBD2. The junction had 3 bases not matched to a gene; V was cut back by 3 bases and J by 3 bases. CDR1 is KGHSH and CDR2 is LQKENI in the germline V gene. This CDR3 has 14 amino acids. DNA of the CDR3: TGTGCCAGCTCACCCGGACTAGCCGAAGAGACCCAGTACTTC. Amino acids: CASSPGLAEETQYF.

This chain connects TRBV5-1 to TRBJ1-3, with 7 bases lining up with TRBD1. With V trimmed by 5 bases and J by 0 bases, 14 bases remained unmatched. The CDR3 runs to 18 residues. The germline gives CDR1 SGHRS, CDR2 YFSETQ. The chain's CDR3 is CASRGTAPSYFSGNTIYF. The CDR3 region has the DNA TGCGCCAGCAGAGGGACAGCCCCGAGTTATTTCTCTGGAAACACCATATATTTT.

The chain links TRBV6-5 to TRBJ1-3; D ambiguous. Trimming removed 4 bases at V and 0 bases at J, with 10 bases between. Germline CDR1 MNHEY, CDR2 SVGAGI. The CDR3 loop spans 15 amino acids. The CDR3 spells CASSFGEDSGNTIYF. As DNA, the CDR3 is TGTGCCAGCAGTTTCGGGGAAGACTCTGGAAACACCATATATTTT.

The rearrangement links TRBV3-1 (or the pseudogene TRBV3-2) to TRBJ2-2; TRBD2 aligns across 11 bases. CDR3 size: 15 residues. CDR1 and CDR2 (germline): LGHDT, YNNKEL (reference sequence). Trimming removed 6 bases from V and 5 bases from J; junction bases left unmatched: 5. The CDR3 reads CASRVGLAETGELFF. As DNA, the CDR3 is TGTGCCAGCAGGGTGGGACTAGCGGAGACCGGGGAGCTGTTTTTT.

The chain joins TRBV4-1 to TRBJ1-3; D call uncertain. With 6 bases removed from V and 0 bases from J, the gap between germline ends came to 12 bases. The CDR3 covers 15 residues. Germline CDR1 reads MGHRA; CDR2 reads YSYEKL. The CDR3 DNA is TGCGCCAGCAGTCATCGAGGGTCCTCTGGAAACACCATATATTTT. It encodes CASSHRGSSGNTIYF.

Here the CDR3 DNA reads TGTGCCAGCAGCTTACTGGGTCAGGCCCTCTCTGGAAACACCATATATTTT. This sequence encodes CASSLLGQALSGNTIYF. The chain employs TRBV7-2 and TRBJ1-3; D gene uncertain. The CDR3 loop spans 17 amino acids. The V gene's germline CDR1 is SGHTA and CDR2 FQGNSA. V lost 2 bases and J 0 bases, leaving 14 bases between the germline ends.

The V and J genes are TRBV6-2 or TRBV6-3 and TRBJ1-2, with TRBD1 matching over 11 bases. J gave up 4 bases and V 5 bases, and 12 bases lay outside the gene matches. The CDR3 is made up of 17 amino acids. Germline values: CDR1 MNHEY, CDR2 SVGEGT. The CDR3 loop reads CASSERTGGRFFYGYTF. For the CDR3, the DNA is TGTGCCAGCAGTGAGAGGACAGGGGGCCGGTTCTTCTATGGCTACACCTTC.

J is TRBJ1-3 and V is TRBV6-5; 9 positions match TRBD1. CDR1 MNHEY and CDR2 SVGAGI come from the germline V gene. V gave up 8 bases and J gave up 2 bases; unmatched junction bases: 4. The CDR3 is 14 residues long. The CDR3 nucleotides are TGTGCCAGCGGTCGACAGGGGGCTGGAAACACCATATATTTT. Translation gives CASGRQGAGNTIYF.

This clone has a single count. A junction end diverges from the germline sequence, so it may reflect a read error. The chain has TRBV4-3 and TRBJ2-2, with 10 bases identical to TRBD1. The germline V gene has CDR1 LGHNA and CDR2 YSLEER. CDR3 length equals 16 residues. The CDR3 protein is CATSRGTGEFPGELFF. The CDR3 region has the DNA TGCGCCACCAGCCGAGGGACAGGGGAGTTTCCGGGGGAGCTGTTTTTT.

J is TRBJ2-3 and V is TRBV7-3; 9 bases fit TRBD1. CDR1 is SGHTA and CDR2 is FQGTGA in the germline V gene. There are 14 residues in the CDR3. The V segment lost 5 bases and the J segment 5 bases; nucleotides outside the gene matches: 5. As DNA, the CDR3 is TGTGCCAGCAGCCTCGGACAGGGGAAAGATACGCAGTATTTT. Protein product: CASSLGQGKDTQYF.